This T cell receptor (beta chain) was retrieved from a study of monozygotic twins with cystic fibrosis. General study points: In 13 of 16 pairs, V gene usage was closest to the co-twin's. Shared CDR3 numbers were not associated with age, concordance or severity. Nucleotide-identical clonotype sharing was significantly higher within monozygotic CF twin pairs than between unrelated CF individuals. The repertoire was suggested to be naive-dominated, clonality median around 0.0089.

Deletions cut 5 bases from V and 3 bases from J, with 11 bases between. Looked up from germline, CDR1 is SGHTA and CDR2 is FQGNSA. CDR3 length: 13 residues. Measured with immunoSEQ multiplex PCR; TCRdb has only the in-frame clones, and not every one. The data contain under 25,000 clones, approximately 97% of them singletons. Comments on this clone: Its specificity is not known.

Sequenced sample: blood. This chain joins TRBV7-2 and TRBJ2-7, with D possibly being TRBD1 (6 bases). This clonotype was sampled from a woman in her 30s with cystic fibrosis. The CDR3 nucleotides read TGTGCCAGCAGCACAAGGGACAACTACGAGCAGTACTTC. Amino acid sequence: CASSTRDNYEQYF. Supplemented by reference TRBV7-2 and TRBJ2-7, the full variable domain reads GAGVSQSPSNKVTEKGKDVELRCDPISGHTALYWYRQSLGQGLEFLIYFQGNSAPDKSGLPSDRFSAERTGGSVSTLTIQRTQQEDSAVYLCASSTRDNYEQYFGPGTRLTVT.